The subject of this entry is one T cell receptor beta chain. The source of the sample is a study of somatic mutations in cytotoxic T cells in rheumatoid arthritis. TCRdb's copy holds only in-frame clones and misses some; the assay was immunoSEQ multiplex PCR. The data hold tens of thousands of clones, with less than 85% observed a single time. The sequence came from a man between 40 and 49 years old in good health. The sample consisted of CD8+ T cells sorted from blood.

Written as DNA, the CDR3 is TGTGCCAGCAGTTTCTCCGGGGGCTACGAGCAGTACTTC. As protein: CASSFSGGYEQYF. V is TRBV27 and J is TRBJ2-7, with TRBD2 as a possible D gene (6 bases). Trimming left V 3 bases short and J 3 bases short, with 9 bases between. Germline CDR1 MNHEY, CDR2 SMNVEV (reference sequence). CDR3 length: 13 residues.